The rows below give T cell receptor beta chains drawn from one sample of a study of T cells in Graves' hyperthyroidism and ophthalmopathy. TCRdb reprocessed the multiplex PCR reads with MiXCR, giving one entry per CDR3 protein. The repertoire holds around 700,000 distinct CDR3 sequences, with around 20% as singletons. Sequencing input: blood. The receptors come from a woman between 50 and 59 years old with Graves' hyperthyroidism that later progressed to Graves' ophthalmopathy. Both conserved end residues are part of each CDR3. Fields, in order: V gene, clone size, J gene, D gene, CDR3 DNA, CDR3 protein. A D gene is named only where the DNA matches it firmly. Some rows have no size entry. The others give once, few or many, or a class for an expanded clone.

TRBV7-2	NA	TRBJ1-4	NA	TGTGCCAGCAGCCACGGGACGCAGAGGGAAAAACTGTTTTTT	CASSHGTQREKLFF
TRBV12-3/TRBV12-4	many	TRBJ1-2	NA	TGTGCCAGCAGCTTCCCTGGGGCTGGCTACACCTTC	CASSFPGAGYTF
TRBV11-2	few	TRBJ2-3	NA	TGTGCCAGCAGCCGCGACCATCCCCAGACGCAGTATTTT	CASSRDHPQTQYF
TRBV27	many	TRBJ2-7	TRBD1	TGTGCCAGCAGTTTCCGCGGACAGGGGACCTACGAGCAGTACTTC	CASSFRGQGTYEQYF
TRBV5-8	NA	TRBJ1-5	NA	TGTGCCAGCAGCATGACAGGTTATAGCAATCAGCCCCAGCATTTT	CASSMTGYSNQPQHF
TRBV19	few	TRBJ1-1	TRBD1	TGTGCCAGTAGACCTCGGACAGGGGAGAACACTGAAGCTTTCTTT	CASRPRTGENTEAFF
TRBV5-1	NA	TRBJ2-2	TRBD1	TGCGCCAGCAGCTTGGGGGCGACAGGGCCGCTACGCTCCACCGGGGAGCTGTTTTTT	CASSLGATGPLRSTGELFF
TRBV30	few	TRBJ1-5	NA	TGTGCCTGGAGTGTACTGGGGGTGGGCAATCAGCCCCAGCATTTT	CAWSVLGVGNQPQHF
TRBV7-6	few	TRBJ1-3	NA	TGTGCCAGCAGCTCTAAGGGGGGCTCTGGAAACACCATATATTTT	CASSSKGGSGNTIYF
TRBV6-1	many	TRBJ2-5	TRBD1	TGTGCCAGCAATCCCGGGACAGGAAAAGAGACCCAGTACTTC	CASNPGTGKETQYF
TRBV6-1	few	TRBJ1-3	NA	TGTGCCAGCGGAGCAGGGGCTCCGCTCTCTGGAAACACCATATATTTT	CASGAGAPLSGNTIYF
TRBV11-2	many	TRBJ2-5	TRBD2	TGTGCCAGCAGCTTAGATGCTAGCGGGTATCAAGAGACCCAGTACTTC	CASSLDASGYQETQYF
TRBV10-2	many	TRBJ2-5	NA	TGCGCCAGCAGTGACGGATACCAAGAGACCCAGTACTTC	CASSDGYQETQYF
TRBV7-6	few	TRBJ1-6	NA	TGTGCCAGCAGCTTAGTTGAGAACACCGTGTCACCCCTCCACTTT	CASSLVENTVSPLHF
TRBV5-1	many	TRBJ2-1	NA	TGCGCCAGCAGCTTGGGGGCGACAGAATACAATGAGCAGTTCTTC	CASSLGATEYNEQFF
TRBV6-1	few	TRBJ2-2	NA	TGTGCCAGCAGTCATTACAGGCCTACCCGGGAGCTGTTTTTT	CASSHYRPTRELFF
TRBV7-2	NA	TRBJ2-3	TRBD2	TGTGCCAGCAGCTCAGCCGGGGGGGCCGCCACAGATACGCAGTATTTT	CASSSAGGAATDTQYF
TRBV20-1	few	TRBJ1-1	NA	TGCAGTGCCCAACCCCCCGGGATCACTGAAGCTTTCTTT	CSAQPPGITEAFF
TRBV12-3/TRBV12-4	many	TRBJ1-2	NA	TGTGCCAGCAGTACCCGGTTGGGGGGGCACTATGGCTACACCTTC	CASSTRLGGHYGYTF
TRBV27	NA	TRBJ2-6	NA	TGTGCCAGCAGTTACCTGGGACGGTTCTCTGGGGCCAACGTCCTGACTTTC	CASSYLGRFSGANVLTF
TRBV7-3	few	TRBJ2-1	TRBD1	TGTGCCAGCAGCCAGGAGCCAGGGGGCTTCTACAATGAGCAGTTCTTC	CASSQEPGGFYNEQFF
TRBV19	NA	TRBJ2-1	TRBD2	TGTGCCAGTAGTCCCCCGGAGCGGGGGCCTTACAATGAGCAGTTCTTC	CASSPPERGPYNEQFF
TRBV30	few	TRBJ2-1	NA	TGTGCCTGGAGTTTAAGGGGTGAGCAGTTCTTC	CAWSLRGEQFF
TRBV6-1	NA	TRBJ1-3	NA	TGTGCCAGCACTAGCGGGACAAACTCTGGAAACACCATATATTTT	CASTSGTNSGNTIYF
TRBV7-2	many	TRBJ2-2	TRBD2	TGTGCCAGCAACATGATGACTAGCTCTTTCGCCGGGGAGCTGTTTTTT	CASNMMTSSFAGELFF
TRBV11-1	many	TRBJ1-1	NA	TGTGCCAGCAGCTGGACATCGAACACTGAAGCTTTCTTT	CASSWTSNTEAFF
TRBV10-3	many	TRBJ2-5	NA	TGTGCCATCAGTGAGCGGGGGCCGGAAGAGACCCAGTACTTC	CAISERGPEETQYF
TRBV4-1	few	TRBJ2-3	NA	TGCGCCAGCAGCCAAGTTGACGGGTTGGCAGATACGCAGTATTTT	CASSQVDGLADTQYF
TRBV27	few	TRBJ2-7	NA	TGTGCCAGCAGTTTAAGGCAGCCGTTACTTTACGAGCAGTACTTC	CASSLRQPLLYEQYF
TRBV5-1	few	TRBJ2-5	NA	TGCGCCAGCAGCCCGCAAACGGAGACCCAGTACTTC	CASSPQTETQYF
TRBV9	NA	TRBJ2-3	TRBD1	TGTGCCAGCAGCGTGCTACAGGGGGCAGGAGGTAGAGCAGATACGCAGTATTTT	CASSVLQGAGGRADTQYF
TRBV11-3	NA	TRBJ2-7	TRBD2	TGTGCCAGCAGCCATAAGCCCCCGGGACTAGCGGGCGAGCAGTACTTC	CASSHKPPGLAGEQYF
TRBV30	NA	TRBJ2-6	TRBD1	TGTGCCTGGAGTCCCGGGACAGTCCCTGGGGCCAACGTCCTGACTTTC	CAWSPGTVPGANVLTF
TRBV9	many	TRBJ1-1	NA	TGTGCCAGCAGCATACGGCCAACGGGTGAAGCTTTCTTT	CASSIRPTGEAFF
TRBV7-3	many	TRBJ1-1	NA	TGTGCCAGCAGCTTAAAGGGCTTCAGGGAGGACACTGAAGCTTTCTTT	CASSLKGFREDTEAFF
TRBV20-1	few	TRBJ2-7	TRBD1	TGCAGTGCTAGAGATCCAGGGGGCTTTTCCTACGAGCAGTACTTC	CSARDPGGFSYEQYF
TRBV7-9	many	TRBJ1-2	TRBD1	TGTGCCAGCAGCCCGGCCGGGACAGGGGGCGCGGGCTACACCTTC	CASSPAGTGGAGYTF
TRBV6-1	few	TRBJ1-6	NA	TGTGCCAGCATTCCGAACCCGGGCCAAAATTCACCCCTCCACTTT	CASIPNPGQNSPLHF
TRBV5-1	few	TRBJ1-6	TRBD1	TGCGCCAGCAGCTTAAACCGGGACAGCGGGGGGTATAATTCACCCCTCCACTTT	CASSLNRDSGGYNSPLHF
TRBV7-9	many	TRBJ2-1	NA	TGTGCCAGCAGCTTATCAGGGCGGTCCAATGAGCAGTTCTTC	CASSLSGRSNEQFF
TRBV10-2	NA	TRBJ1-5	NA	TGCGCCAGCAGTGAGTCGGAGAGGGGCGGTCAGCCCCAGCATTTT	CASSESERGGQPQHF
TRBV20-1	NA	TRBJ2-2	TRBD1	TGCAGTGCTCACAGGGGGCAGTACACCGGGGAGCTGTTTTTT	CSAHRGQYTGELFF
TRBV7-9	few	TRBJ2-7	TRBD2	TGTGCCAGCAGCTTAGCAGCTAGCGGGAGCCACGAGCAGTACTTC	CASSLAASGSHEQYF
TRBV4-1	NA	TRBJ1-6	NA	TGCGCCAGCAGCCAAGAGGGAGGGAATAATTCACCCCTCCACTTT	CASSQEGGNNSPLHF
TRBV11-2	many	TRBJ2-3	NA	TGTGCCAGCAGCTTAAGTTTAGTAGATACGCAGTATTTT	CASSLSLVDTQYF
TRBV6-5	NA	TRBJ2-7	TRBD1	TGTGCCAGCAGTTACTGGGACAGGGCCTACGAGCAGTACTTC	CASSYWDRAYEQYF
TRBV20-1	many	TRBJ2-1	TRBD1	TGCAGTGCTAGAGGGGACAGGGGGTGGGTCAATGAGCAGTTCTTC	CSARGDRGWVNEQFF
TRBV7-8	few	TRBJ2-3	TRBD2	TGTGCCAGCAGCAAAGGGACTAGCGGGGGAAATACGCAGTATTTT	CASSKGTSGGNTQYF
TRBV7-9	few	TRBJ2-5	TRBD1	TGTGCCAGCAGCCTCGGGACAGGCCTGGGGGAGACCCAGTACTTC	CASSLGTGLGETQYF
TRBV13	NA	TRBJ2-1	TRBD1	TGTGCCAGCAGCTTAGGGGGGACAGGGGATAATGAGCAGTTCTTC	CASSLGGTGDNEQFF
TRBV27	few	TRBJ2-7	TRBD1	TGTGCCAGCAGTCCAGGACAGGTTCCGTACGAGCAGTACTTC	CASSPGQVPYEQYF
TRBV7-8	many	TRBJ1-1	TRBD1	TGTGCCAGCAGCTTTGGGACAGCCAGGAACACTGAAGCTTTCTTT	CASSFGTARNTEAFF
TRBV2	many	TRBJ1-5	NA	TGTGCCAGCAGGGTGGACCTTTATAGCAATCAGCCCCAGCATTTT	CASRVDLYSNQPQHF